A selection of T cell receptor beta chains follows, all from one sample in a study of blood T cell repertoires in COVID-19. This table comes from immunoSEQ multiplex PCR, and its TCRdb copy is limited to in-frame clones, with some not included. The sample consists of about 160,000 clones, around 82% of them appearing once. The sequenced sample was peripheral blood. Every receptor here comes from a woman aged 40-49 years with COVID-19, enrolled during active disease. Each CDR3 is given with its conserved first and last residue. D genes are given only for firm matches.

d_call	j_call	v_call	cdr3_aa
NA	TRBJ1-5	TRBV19	CASSIYRGDNQPQHF
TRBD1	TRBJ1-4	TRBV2	CASRTGQGPNEKLFF
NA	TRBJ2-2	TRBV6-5	CASTAVNTGELFF
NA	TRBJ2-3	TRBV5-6	CASTPGVGRGTDTQYF
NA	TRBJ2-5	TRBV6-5	CASTSPGDMKTQYF
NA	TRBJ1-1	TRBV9	CASSADLTGEAFF
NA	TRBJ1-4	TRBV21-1	CASSTGLNEKLFF
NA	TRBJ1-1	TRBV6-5	CASSPPTGSNTEAFF
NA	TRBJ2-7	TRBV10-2	CASRQSSYEQYF
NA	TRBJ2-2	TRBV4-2	CASSQDWGPGELFF
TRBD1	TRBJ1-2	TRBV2	CASSQTGITNYGYTF
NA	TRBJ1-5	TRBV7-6	CASSLARNQPQHF
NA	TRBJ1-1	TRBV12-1	CASSFGGTGAFLFTEAFF
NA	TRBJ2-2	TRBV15	CATSRGLVSDTGELFF
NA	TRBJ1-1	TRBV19	CASSMRGKDTEAFF
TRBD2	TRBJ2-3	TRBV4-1	CASSQERLAGVRGTDTQYF
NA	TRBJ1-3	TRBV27	CASSFGGMAGNTIYF
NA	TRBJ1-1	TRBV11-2	CASSLEARVNTEAFF
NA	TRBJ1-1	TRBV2	CASSSQGNTEAFF
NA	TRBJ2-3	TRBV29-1	CSVSYSDTQYF
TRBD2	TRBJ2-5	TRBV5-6	CASSPGGVEETQYF
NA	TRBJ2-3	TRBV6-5	CASSYSRVLTDTQYF
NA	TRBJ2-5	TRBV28	CASREQGGEETQYF
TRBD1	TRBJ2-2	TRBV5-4	CASSTGQVHTGELFF
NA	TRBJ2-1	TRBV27	CASSDYSYNEQFF
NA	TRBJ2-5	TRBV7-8	CASSAGRGEETQYF
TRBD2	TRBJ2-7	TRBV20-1	CSGTSDYEQYF
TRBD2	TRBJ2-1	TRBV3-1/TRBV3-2	CASSQVAGGYNEQFF
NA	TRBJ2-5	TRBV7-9	CASSPKGVGETQYF
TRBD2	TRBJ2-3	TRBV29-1	CSVSGTSGTDTQYF
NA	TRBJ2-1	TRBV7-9	CASTLEGEQFF
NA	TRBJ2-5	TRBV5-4	CASSSLMRGGQETQYF
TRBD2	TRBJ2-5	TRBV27	CASSLRLEREVQETQYF
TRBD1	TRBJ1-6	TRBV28	CASTQGVFSLHF
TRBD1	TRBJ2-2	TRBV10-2	CASSEVGQGIGELFF
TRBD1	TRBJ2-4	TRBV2	CASRQQGVAFDIQYF
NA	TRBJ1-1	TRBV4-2	CASIPPGTSVAEAFF
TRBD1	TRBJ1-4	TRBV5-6	CASSNRGTNEKLFF
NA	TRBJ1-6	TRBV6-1	CASSEEVGGLSKGSPLHF
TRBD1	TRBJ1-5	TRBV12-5	CASGWPGQGTKSNQPQHF
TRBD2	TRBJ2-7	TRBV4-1	CASSQDQTGGSYEQYF
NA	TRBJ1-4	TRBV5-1	CASSLALSGKKEKLFF
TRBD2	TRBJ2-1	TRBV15	CATSRDSSSGRSGQFF
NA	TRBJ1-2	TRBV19	CASSRGQFYGYTF
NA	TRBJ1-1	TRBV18	CASSPTGIGGDTEAFF
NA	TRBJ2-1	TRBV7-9	CASSLPYVEQFF
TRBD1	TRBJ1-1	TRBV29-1	CSVGDRGNTEAFF
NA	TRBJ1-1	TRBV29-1	CSVPDRPEAFF
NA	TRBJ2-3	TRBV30	CAWAPSADTQYF
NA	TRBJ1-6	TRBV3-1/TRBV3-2	CASSQVERSPLHF
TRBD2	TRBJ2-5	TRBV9	CASSVAGGLETQYF